The clone carrying this T cell receptor (beta chain) was counted between two and nine times. What it recognizes is unknown. The CDR3 length is 14 residues. After removal of 4 bases from V and 4 bases from J, the junction contained 4 bases not matched to a gene. Germline V gives CDR1 KGHDR, CDR2 SFDVKD. These data are taken from a study of T-cell reconstitution after alpha-beta-depleted transplantation in children. For TCRbeta, the library was prepared with unique molecular identifiers. TCRdb redid the calling of the PCR reads with MiXCR, one entry per CDR3 protein. The sample has about 980,000 distinct CDR3 sequences, about 30% seen once. Study-level results: It was surviving recipient T cells and thymic progenitors that gave some patients high TCRbeta diversity at day 60. T cells produced anew were the main source of T-cell counts and diversity one year after transplant.

The sample here was PBMCs, mostly from graft donor cells, taken 360 days after TCRalphabeta/CD19-depleted stem cell transplant. The chain carries TRBV24-1 and TRBJ1-2; the match to TRBD1 covers 8 bases. The receptor's source is a boy in the first two years of life who had a stem cell transplant for SCID, so the T cells may come from the graft donor. The CDR3 region is CATSDDRGAYGYTF. CDR3 DNA sequence: TGTGCCACCAGTGACGACAGGGGCGCCTATGGCTACACCTTC.